Listed below are T cell receptor beta chains from one sample, sequenced in a study of cytomegalovirus exposure and HLA in healthy donors. Repertoires were generated with immunoSEQ multiplex PCR, while TCRdb's copy carries only in-frame clones and drops some. The sample records more than 250,000 clones, more than 80% being singletons. The specimen sequenced was PBMCs. The receptor set was obtained from a woman in her late teens or twenties in good health and CMV-seronegative. The CDR3 runs from the conserved cysteine through the conserved F or W. D genes are given only for firm matches. The size of a clone is reported for some rows only, either as once, few or many, or as a class for expanded clones.

NA	TRBV4-3	TRBJ2-2	once	TGCGCCAGCAGCCAAGTACTTCTGGACACCGGGGAGCTGTTTTTT	CASSQVLLDTGELFF
TRBD1	TRBV9	TRBJ2-7	NA	TGTGCCAGCAGCGTGGGACAGAGCTCCTACGAGCAGTACTTC	CASSVGQSSYEQYF
NA	TRBV9	TRBJ2-7	NA	TGTGCCAGCAGCCCCCAACCGGGAGAGCAGTACGAGCAGTACTTC	CASSPQPGEQYEQYF
NA	TRBV5-4	TRBJ2-7	NA	TGTGCCAGCAGCTTGGAACAGTGGAATTACTACGAGCAGTACTTC	CASSLEQWNYYEQYF
NA	TRBV11-3	TRBJ2-1	NA	TGTGCCAGCAGCTTAGATCCAGGGAAGGATGAGCAGTTCTTC	CASSLDPGKDEQFF
TRBD2	TRBV9	TRBJ2-7	few	TGTGCCAGCGGACTAGCGGGAGAGGCCGAGCAGTACTTC	CASGLAGEAEQYF
NA	TRBV27	TRBJ1-1	NA	TGTGCCAGCAGTTTCTATACGCGCCTGAACACTGAAGCTTTCTTT	CASSFYTRLNTEAFF
TRBD2	TRBV27	TRBJ2-7	NA	TGTGCCAGCAGTTATATCGCGGGAGCCGGCTCCTACGAGCAGTACTTC	CASSYIAGAGSYEQYF
TRBD1	TRBV5-1	TRBJ2-5	NA	TGCGCCAGCAGCTCACGGACAGGGTTTTTAGAGACCCAGTACTTC	CASSSRTGFLETQYF
TRBD1	TRBV7-2	TRBJ2-1	NA	TGTGCCAGCAATCCCGGGACAGGGTTCTCCTACAATGAGCAGTTCTTC	CASNPGTGFSYNEQFF
NA	TRBV23-1	TRBJ2-1	NA	TGCGCCAGCAGTCGGTGGAGGGAGAGAAACAATGAGCAGTTCTTC	CASSRWRERNNEQFF
NA	TRBV28	TRBJ2-2	few	TGTGCCAGCGCGACTAGTTATCACACCGGGGAGCTGTTTTTT	CASATSYHTGELFF
TRBD2	TRBV7-3	TRBJ2-2	many	TGTGCCAGCAGCTTAGTAGCGGGCACCGGGGAGCTGTTTTTT	CASSLVAGTGELFF
TRBD1	TRBV4-2	TRBJ1-2	NA	TGTGCCAGCACCCGGGACAGCAACTATGGCTACACCTTC	CASTRDSNYGYTF
NA	TRBV11-2	TRBJ2-1	NA	TGTGCCAGCAGCTTGGGGGGATGGACAATAAATGAGCAGTTCTTC	CASSLGGWTINEQFF
TRBD1	TRBV6-5	TRBJ1-1	NA	TGTGCCAGCAGTTACTCGGCAGGGGGCACTGAAGCTTTCTTT	CASSYSAGGTEAFF
TRBD2	TRBV18	TRBJ2-7	once	TGTGCCAGCTCACCTTCTAGCGGGAACTACGAGCAGTACTTC	CASSPSSGNYEQYF
NA	TRBV18	TRBJ2-7	NA	TGTGCCAGCTCACCGGGCCTCCCGGCCTACGAGCAGTACTTC	CASSPGLPAYEQYF
NA	TRBV9	TRBJ1-2	once	TGTGCCAGCAGCGTAGACAAGAACTATGGCTACACCTTC	CASSVDKNYGYTF
TRBD1	TRBV6-5	TRBJ1-5	NA	TGTGCCAGCAGTTACTCGATTACAGGGGATCAGCCCCAGCATTTT	CASSYSITGDQPQHF
NA	TRBV5-1	TRBJ2-7	NA	TGCGCCAGCAGCTCCCACATTAGCGGAGGCTCCTACGAGCAGTACTTC	CASSSHISGGSYEQYF
NA	TRBV4-1	TRBJ2-3	NA	TGCGCCAGCAGCCAACCAGGGCGGGACCCCACAGATACGCAGTATTTT	CASSQPGRDPTDTQYF
NA	TRBV10-3	TRBJ2-2	NA	TGTGCCATCAGTGGGGGTAGCGAGAACACCGGGGAGCTGTTTTTT	CAISGGSENTGELFF
TRBD2	TRBV29-1	TRBJ2-1	once	TGCAGCGTTACCGGGACTAGCGGGAACCTCAATGAGCAGTTCTTC	CSVTGTSGNLNEQFF
TRBD1	TRBV10-3	TRBJ1-5	NA	TGTGCCATCAGTGCGGATAGGGGGCCGGGCGACCAGCCCCAGCATTTT	CAISADRGPGDQPQHF
TRBD1	TRBV15	TRBJ2-3	NA	TGTGCCACCAGCAGAGCGGGCAGGGGGCTTGTAGATACGCAGTATTTT	CATSRAGRGLVDTQYF
NA	TRBV7-9	TRBJ1-2	NA	TGTGCCAGCAGCTTAGCCGGGACACCGAACTATGGCTACACCTTC	CASSLAGTPNYGYTF
TRBD2	TRBV7-3	TRBJ2-3	NA	TGTGCCAGCAGCCCCTACGCTAGCGGGAGCACAGATACGCAGTATTTT	CASSPYASGSTDTQYF
NA	TRBV18	TRBJ2-7	NA	TGTGCCAGCTCAGCGAGTGAGAGCTCCTACGAGCAGTACTTC	CASSASESSYEQYF
NA	TRBV27	TRBJ2-7	NA	TGTGCCAGCAGTTTAAGGGGACACCGCTACGAGCAGTACTTC	CASSLRGHRYEQYF
TRBD1	TRBV5-1	TRBJ2-1	NA	TGCGCCAGCAGCCCGGGACAGGGGGGGCCCTACAATGAGCAGTTCTTC	CASSPGQGGPYNEQFF
TRBD2	TRBV19	TRBJ2-2	NA	TGTGCCAGTAGTCAAGCCGGGACTAGCGGGGCCACCGGGGAGCTGTTTTTT	CASSQAGTSGATGELFF
NA	TRBV5-1	TRBJ1-4	NA	TGCGCCAGCAGCTTAGGGGATGCAACTAATGAAAAACTGTTTTTT	CASSLGDATNEKLFF
TRBD1	TRBV2	TRBJ1-1	NA	TGTGCCAGCAGGGTACAGGGGGCCGGCGCTGAAGCTTTCTTT	CASRVQGAGAEAFF
NA	TRBV7-9	TRBJ1-1	NA	TGTGCCAGCAGCTTAGATCAGGGGAGATTGGCTGAAGCTTTCTTT	CASSLDQGRLAEAFF
NA	TRBV12-5	TRBJ2-1	NA	TGTGCTAGTGCCCCCGGGGTCCCCTACAATGAGCAGTTCTTC	CASAPGVPYNEQFF
NA	TRBV30	TRBJ2-3	once	TGTGCCTGGAGTGACAGATACACAGATACGCAGTATTTT	CAWSDRYTDTQYF
TRBD2	TRBV4-2	TRBJ2-1	NA	TGTGCCAGCAGCTCCTCGGGAGGGGGCAATGAGCAGTTCTTC	CASSSSGGGNEQFF
TRBD1	TRBV5-1	TRBJ2-7	NA	TGCGCCAGCAGCTCCGGACAGGGATTGGAGTCCTACGAGCAGTACTTC	CASSSGQGLESYEQYF
NA	TRBV21-1	TRBJ2-1	NA	TGTGCCAGCAGCAAAAGCTCCGGGAAAAGAAAGGACTATTGTGAGCAGTTCTTC	CASSKSSGKRKDYCEQFF
NA	TRBV6-5	TRBJ1-3	NA	TGTGCCAGCAGTTACTCGAAGAGGTCAGCTGGAAACACCATATATTTT	CASSYSKRSAGNTIYF
NA	TRBV28	TRBJ1-1	few	TGTGCCAGCACCTCCCCCACTGAAGCTTTCTTT	CASTSPTEAFF
TRBD2	TRBV6-1	TRBJ2-7	NA	TGTGCCAGCAGGCCCCCAGCGGGAGGGAACTACGAGCAGTACTTC	CASRPPAGGNYEQYF
NA	TRBV11-1	TRBJ2-1	NA	TGTGCCAGCAGCTCTAGCGAATCTACCAAGTTCTTC	CASSSSESTKFF
TRBD1	TRBV7-8	TRBJ2-7	NA	TGTGCCAGCAGCTTAACACAGGGGTTTGGGTACGAGCAGTACTTC	CASSLTQGFGYEQYF
TRBD2	TRBV9	TRBJ2-1	NA	TGTGCCAGCAGCGCTCCACCTAGCGGGAGCAGCAATGAGCAGTTCTTC	CASSAPPSGSSNEQFF
NA	TRBV7-3	TRBJ1-5	once	TGTGCCAGCAGCTCGACGGAAGGGGCTAGGGATAGCAATCAGCCCCAGCATTTT	CASSSTEGARDSNQPQHF
TRBD1	TRBV5-4	TRBJ1-3	NA	TGTGCCAGCAGCTTGTGGGACAGCTCTGGAAACACCATATATTTT	CASSLWDSSGNTIYF
NA	TRBV28	TRBJ2-7	NA	TGTGCCAGCAGCCTTTGGAGGGAGCAGTACTTC	CASSLWREQYF
TRBD2	TRBV29-1	TRBJ2-7	once	TGCAGCGTCGGGGGGGGAGAAGCCCAACCATGGGAGCAGTACTTC	CSVGGGEAQPWEQYF
NA	TRBV6-5	TRBJ1-2	few	TGTGCCAGCAGTGACGGGACTTTTGGCTACACCTTC	CASSDGTFGYTF
TRBD2	TRBV7-8	TRBJ2-3	NA	TGTGCCACCCTATCGCGAGGAGGCGGGAGGGCCCTCCGGGCTGATACGCAGTATTTT	CATLSRGGGRALRADTQYF
NA	TRBV2	TRBJ1-5	NA	TGTGCCAGCAGTGAAGACTTAGTGCAGGGCGGGGACGTAAGGCATTTT	CASSEDLVQGGDVRHF
NA	TRBV7-2	TRBJ1-4	NA	TGTGCCAGCAGCCCCCCACCCCGGGGAACTAATGAAAAACTGTTTTTT	CASSPPPRGTNEKLFF
NA	TRBV15	TRBJ2-5	few	TGTGCCACCAGCAGAGATCTGAGCAGGGTAGAGACCCAGTACTTC	CATSRDLSRVETQYF